A single sample is the source of the 6 T cell receptor beta chains below, sequenced in a study of Graves' ophthalmopathy and Graves' hyperthyroidism. RNA transcripts served as template for amplifying TCR beta CDR3 sequences. Following a first-round RT-PCR that used HTBI primers, a second-round multiplex PCR was carried out. Each CDR3 protein is one row after TCRdb ran MiXCR on the multiplex PCR reads. The top ten hold about 9.1% of the sample, which has 210,000 or so distinct CDR3 sequences, approximately 28% seen once. The sample taken for sequencing was peripheral blood. These receptors all stem from a man aged 50-59 years with Graves' ophthalmopathy.

This clonotype was counted many times. The V call is TRBV6-1, the J call TRBJ1-5; the D is unclear. The CDR3 covers 14 residues. Germline-derived CDR1 and CDR2 are MNHNS and SASEGT. V shed 8 bases and J shed 3 bases, with 14 bases lying between them. The CDR3 region has the DNA TGTGCCAGCGGAGTCCCTACCAACAATCAGCCCCAGCATTTT. As protein: CASGVPTNNQPQHF.

Turning to this clonotype: Being one base from a much bigger clone, this may be a read error. This sequence joins TRBV11-1 and TRBJ2-2; 10 bases map to TRBD1. Per the germline V gene, CDR1 is SGHAT and CDR2 is FQDESV (reference sequence). CDR3 length equals 14 residues. Here the CDR3 DNA reads TGTGCCAGTCGGGACAGGGGATCAACCGGGGTGCTGTTTTTT. It translates to CASRDRGSTGVLFF. The entire variable domain, with the rest obtained from reference TRBV11-1 and TRBJ2-2, is as follows: EAEVAQSPRYKITEKSQAVAFWCDPISGHATLYWYRQILGQGPELLVQFQDESVVDDSQLPKDRFSAERLKGVDSTLKIQPAELGDSAMYLCASRDRGSTGVLFFGEGSRLTVL.

The sample holds many counts of this clonotype. J is TRBJ2-7 and V is TRBV7-3; D remains ambiguous. The germline V gene has CDR1 SGHTA and CDR2 FQGTGA. Trimming shortened V by 3 bases and J by 2 bases, and 8 bases separated the two germline ends. The CDR3 covers 13 residues. The CDR3 DNA sequence: TGTGCCAGCAGCTTCGGTCCAACCTACGAGCAGTACTTC. This sequence encodes CASSFGPTYEQYF.

This clonotype has a handful of counts. The chain joins TRBV12-3 or TRBV12-4 to TRBJ2-7, with D perhaps matching TRBD1 or TRBD2 (6 bases each). V lost 6 bases and J 5 bases, leaving 20 bases between the germline ends. The CDR3 has 15 residues. The CDR3 region has the DNA TGTGCCAGCAGCCCAAGACGGCAGGGGAGGAACGAGCAGTACTTC. Translation: CASSPRRQGRNEQYF.

This chain connects TRBV6-2 or TRBV6-3 to TRBJ1-1; D unclear. Germline-derived CDR1 and CDR2 are MNHEY and SVGEGT. V gave up 4 bases and J gave up 1 base, with 22 bases separating them. The CDR3 is 18 residues long. CDR3 amino acids: CASSWKNEVTNRNTEAFF. The CDR3 DNA follows: TGTGCCAGCAGTTGGAAAAATGAGGTTACTAACAGGAACACTGAAGCTTTCTTT.

This clonotype was seen many times. The gene calls are TRBV28 and TRBJ1-2; a weak D match, TRBD1 (5 bases). The CDR3 spans 14 residues. In germline, CDR1 is MDHEN, CDR2 SYDVKM. V lost 3 bases and J 2 bases, leaving 10 bases between the germline ends. The CDR3 nucleotides read TGTGCCAGCAGTTTTGGGGCAGAGAACTATGGCTACACCTTC. This sequence encodes CASSFGAENYGYTF.